The source of this TCR beta chain is a study of regulatory T cells in long-lasting Graves disease. Time point indicated: newly diagnosed GD, antithyroid drugs for less than 3 months. PBMCs were the source of the RNA used for TCR sequencing. Through Arm-PCR of CDR3 regions and iRepertoire HTBI primers, TCR beta libraries were built. TCRdb analysed the multiplex PCR reads with MiXCR anew, one entry per CDR3 protein. The data contain roughly 610,000 distinct CDR3 sequences, 15% to 20% of them seen just once; the ten biggest clones take up 18%. Per the germline V gene, CDR1 is SGHTS and CDR2 is YDEGEE. Trimming stripped 5 bases from V and 0 bases from J, with 9 bases between. The CDR3 totals 15 residues. The same sample was also studied in work on T cells in Graves' hyperthyroidism and ophthalmopathy. That source notes: Clinicians diagnosed patients from clinical symptoms, serum thyroxine and TRAb, thyroid ultrasound and orbital computed tomography.

Source: peripheral blood mononuclear cells (PBMCs), taken at new diagnosis, from a patient treated with antithyroid drugs. This TCR was sampled from a woman in her 30s with Graves disease. V and J are TRBV5-8 and TRBJ1-6; no reliable D call. This chain's CDR3 is CASSPASSYNSPLHF. CDR3 coding DNA: TGTGCCAGCAGTCCGGCGAGCTCCTATAATTCACCCCTCCACTTT. Full variable domain (remainder filled in from reference TRBV5-8 and TRBJ1-6): EAGVTQSPTHLIKTRGQQATLRCSPISGHTSVYWYQQALGLGLQFLLWYDEGEERNRGNFPPRFSGRQFPNYSSELNVNALELEDSALYLCASSPASSYNSPLHFGNGTRLTVT.